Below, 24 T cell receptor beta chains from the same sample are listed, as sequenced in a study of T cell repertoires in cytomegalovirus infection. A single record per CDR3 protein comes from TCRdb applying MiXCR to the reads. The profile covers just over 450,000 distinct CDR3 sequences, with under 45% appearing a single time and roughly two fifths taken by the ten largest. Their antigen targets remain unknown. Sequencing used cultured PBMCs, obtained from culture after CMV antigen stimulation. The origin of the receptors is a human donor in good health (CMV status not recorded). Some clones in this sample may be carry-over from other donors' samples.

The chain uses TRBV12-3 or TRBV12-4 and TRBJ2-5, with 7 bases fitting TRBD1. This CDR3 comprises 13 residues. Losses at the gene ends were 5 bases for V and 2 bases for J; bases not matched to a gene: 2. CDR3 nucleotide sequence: TGTGCCAGCAGTGCGACAGGGCAAGAGACCCAGTACTTC. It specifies CASSATGQETQYF.

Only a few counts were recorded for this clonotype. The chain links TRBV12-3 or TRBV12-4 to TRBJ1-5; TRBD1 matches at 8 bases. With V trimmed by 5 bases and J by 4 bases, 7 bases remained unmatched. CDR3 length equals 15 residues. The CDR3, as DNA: TGTGCCAGCAGTGAATGGACAGGGAGAAATCAGCCCCAGCATTTT. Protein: CASSEWTGRNQPQHF.

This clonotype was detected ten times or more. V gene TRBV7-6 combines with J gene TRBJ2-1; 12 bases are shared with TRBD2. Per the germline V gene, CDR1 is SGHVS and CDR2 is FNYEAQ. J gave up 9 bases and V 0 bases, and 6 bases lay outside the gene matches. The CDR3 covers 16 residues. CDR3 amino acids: CASSLAGLAGTAEQFF. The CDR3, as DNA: TGTGCCAGCAGCTTAGCCGGACTAGCGGGAACCGCTGAGCAGTTCTTC.

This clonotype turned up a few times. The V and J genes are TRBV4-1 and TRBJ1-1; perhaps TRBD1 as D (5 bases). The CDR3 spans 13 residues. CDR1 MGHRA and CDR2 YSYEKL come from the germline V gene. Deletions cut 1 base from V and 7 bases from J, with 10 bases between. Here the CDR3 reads CASSQGTPVEAFF. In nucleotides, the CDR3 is TGCGCCAGCAGCCAAGGGACACCAGTTGAAGCTTTCTTT.

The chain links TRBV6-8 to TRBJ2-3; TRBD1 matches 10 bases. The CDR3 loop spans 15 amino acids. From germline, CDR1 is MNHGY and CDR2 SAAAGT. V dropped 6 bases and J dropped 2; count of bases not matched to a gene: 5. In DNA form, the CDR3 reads TGTGCCAGCAGATCGACAGGGGGCAACACAGATACGCAGTATTTT. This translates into CASRSTGGNTDTQYF.

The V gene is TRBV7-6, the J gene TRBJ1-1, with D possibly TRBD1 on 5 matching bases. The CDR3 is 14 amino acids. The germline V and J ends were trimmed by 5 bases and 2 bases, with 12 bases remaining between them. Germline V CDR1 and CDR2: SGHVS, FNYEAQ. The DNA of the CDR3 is TGTGCCAGCAGCCCAGGGAGTGCCAACACTGAAGCTTTCTTT. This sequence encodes CASSPGSANTEAFF.

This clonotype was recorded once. In nucleotides, the CDR3 is TGCAGTGCTAGAGATATAGCGGGAGGCTATTTCGAGCAGTACTTC. Its translation is CSARDIAGGYFEQYF. The V call is TRBV20-1, the J call TRBJ2-7; TRBD2 matches 10 bases. With 0 bases clipped from V and 6 bases from J, the junction kept 8 bases outside the gene matches. Germline assignment: CDR1 DFQATT and CDR2 SNEGSKA (reference sequence). This CDR3 has 15 residues.

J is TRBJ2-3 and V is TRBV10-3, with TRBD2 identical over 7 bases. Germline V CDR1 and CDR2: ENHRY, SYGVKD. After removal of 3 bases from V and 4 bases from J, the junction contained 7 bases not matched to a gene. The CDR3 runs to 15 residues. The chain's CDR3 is CAISDGGGGADTQYF. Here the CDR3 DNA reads TGTGCCATCAGTGACGGCGGGGGAGGTGCAGATACGCAGTATTTT.

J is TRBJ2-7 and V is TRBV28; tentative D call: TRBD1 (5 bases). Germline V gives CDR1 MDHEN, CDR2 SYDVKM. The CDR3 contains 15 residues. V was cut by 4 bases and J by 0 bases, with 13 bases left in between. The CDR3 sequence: CASSSQGGFSYEQYF. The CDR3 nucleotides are TGTGCCAGCAGTTCCCAGGGTGGATTCTCCTACGAGCAGTACTTC.

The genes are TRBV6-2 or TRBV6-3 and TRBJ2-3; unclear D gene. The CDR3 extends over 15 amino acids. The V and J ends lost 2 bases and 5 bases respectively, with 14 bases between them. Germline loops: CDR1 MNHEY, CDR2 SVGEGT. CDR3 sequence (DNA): TGTGCCAGCAGTTACGACCGATCAGGTGGAGATACGCAGTATTTT. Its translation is CASSYDRSGGDTQYF.

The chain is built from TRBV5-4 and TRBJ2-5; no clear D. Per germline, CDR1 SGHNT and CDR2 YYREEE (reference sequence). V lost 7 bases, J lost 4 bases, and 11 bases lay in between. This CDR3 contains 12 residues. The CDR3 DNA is TGTGCCAGCGGCATTGGGGTAGAGACCCAGTACTTC. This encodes CASGIGVETQYF.

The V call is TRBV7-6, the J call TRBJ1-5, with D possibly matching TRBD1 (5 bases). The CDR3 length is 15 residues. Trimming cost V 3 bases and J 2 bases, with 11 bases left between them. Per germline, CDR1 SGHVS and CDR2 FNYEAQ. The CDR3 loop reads CASSFGGVRNQPQHF. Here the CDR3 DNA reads TGTGCCAGCAGCTTCGGGGGGGTTCGCAATCAGCCCCAGCATTTT.

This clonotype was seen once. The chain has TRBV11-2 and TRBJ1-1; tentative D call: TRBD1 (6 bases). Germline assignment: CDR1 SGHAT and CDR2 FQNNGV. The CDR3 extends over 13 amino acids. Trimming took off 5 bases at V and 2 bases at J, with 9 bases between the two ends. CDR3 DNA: TGTGCCAGCAGCGAGGACAGCAACACTGAAGCTTTCTTT. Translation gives CASSEDSNTEAFF.

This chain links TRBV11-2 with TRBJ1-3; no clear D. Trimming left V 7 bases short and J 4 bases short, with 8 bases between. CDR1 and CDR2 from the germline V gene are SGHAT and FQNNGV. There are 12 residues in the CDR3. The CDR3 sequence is CASNVGGNTIYF. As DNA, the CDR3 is TGTGCCAGCAATGTCGGGGGAAACACCATATATTTT.

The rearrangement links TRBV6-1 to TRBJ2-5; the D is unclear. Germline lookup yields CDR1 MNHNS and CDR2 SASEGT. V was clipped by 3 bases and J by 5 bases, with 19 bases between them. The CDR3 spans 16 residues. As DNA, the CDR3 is TGTGCCAGCAGTGATCGATGGGTTAGCACGGACGAGACCCAGTACTTC. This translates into CASSDRWVSTDETQYF.

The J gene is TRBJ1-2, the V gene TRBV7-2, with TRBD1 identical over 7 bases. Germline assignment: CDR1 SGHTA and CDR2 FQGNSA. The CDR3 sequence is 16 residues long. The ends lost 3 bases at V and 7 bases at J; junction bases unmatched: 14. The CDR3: CASSFYRGGGNGGYTF. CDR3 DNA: TGTGCCAGCAGCTTCTACAGGGGCGGGGGGAACGGTGGCTACACCTTC.

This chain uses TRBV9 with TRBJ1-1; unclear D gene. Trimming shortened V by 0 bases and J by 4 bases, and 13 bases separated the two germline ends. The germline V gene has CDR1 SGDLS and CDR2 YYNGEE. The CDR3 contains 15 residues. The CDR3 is CASSVGATEGTEAFF. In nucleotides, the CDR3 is TGTGCCAGCAGCGTAGGAGCAACTGAGGGCACTGAAGCTTTCTTT.

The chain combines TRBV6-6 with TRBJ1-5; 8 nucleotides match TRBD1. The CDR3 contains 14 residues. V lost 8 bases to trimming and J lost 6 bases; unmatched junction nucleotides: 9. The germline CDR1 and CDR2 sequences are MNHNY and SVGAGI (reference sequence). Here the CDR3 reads CASSGQGVGQPQHF. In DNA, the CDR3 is TGTGCCAGCTCCGGACAGGGCGTGGGTCAGCCCCAGCATTTT.

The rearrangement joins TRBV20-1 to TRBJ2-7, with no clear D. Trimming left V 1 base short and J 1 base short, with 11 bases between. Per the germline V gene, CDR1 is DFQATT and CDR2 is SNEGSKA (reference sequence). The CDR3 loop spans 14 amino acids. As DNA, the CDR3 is TGCAGTGCTAGAGCGAACCTGGGATCCTACGAGCAGTACTTC. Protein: CSARANLGSYEQYF.

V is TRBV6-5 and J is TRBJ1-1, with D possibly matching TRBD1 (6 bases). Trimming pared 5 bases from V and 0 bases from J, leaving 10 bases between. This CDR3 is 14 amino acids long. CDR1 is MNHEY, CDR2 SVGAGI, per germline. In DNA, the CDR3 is TGTGCCAGCAGTATGGACAGCATGAACACTGAAGCTTTCTTT. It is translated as CASSMDSMNTEAFF.

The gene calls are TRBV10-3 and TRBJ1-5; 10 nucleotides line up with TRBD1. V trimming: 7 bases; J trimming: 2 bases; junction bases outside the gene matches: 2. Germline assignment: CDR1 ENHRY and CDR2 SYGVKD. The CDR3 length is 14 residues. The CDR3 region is CAIKGTGGNQPQHF. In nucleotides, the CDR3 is TGTGCCATCAAAGGGACAGGGGGCAATCAGCCCCAGCATTTT.

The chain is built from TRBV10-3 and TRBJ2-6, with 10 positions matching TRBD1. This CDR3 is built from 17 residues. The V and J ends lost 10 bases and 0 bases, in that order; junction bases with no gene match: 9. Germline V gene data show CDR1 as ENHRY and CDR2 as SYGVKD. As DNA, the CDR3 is TGTGCCACTGCCAGGGGGGACAGGGGCTCTGGGGCCAACGTCCTGACTTTC. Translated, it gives CATARGDRGSGANVLTF.

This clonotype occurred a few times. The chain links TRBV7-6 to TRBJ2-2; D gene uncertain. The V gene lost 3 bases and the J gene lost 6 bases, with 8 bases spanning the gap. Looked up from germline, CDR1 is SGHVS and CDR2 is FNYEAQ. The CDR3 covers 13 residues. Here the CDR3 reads CASSFSLSGELFF. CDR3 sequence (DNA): TGTGCCAGCAGCTTTAGCTTGTCCGGGGAGCTGTTTTTT.

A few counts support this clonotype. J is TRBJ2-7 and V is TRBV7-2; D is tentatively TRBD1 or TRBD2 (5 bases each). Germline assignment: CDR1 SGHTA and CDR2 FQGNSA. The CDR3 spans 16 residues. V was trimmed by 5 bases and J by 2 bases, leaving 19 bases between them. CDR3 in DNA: TGTGCCAGCAGCCTTTCATGGGACCCCCGGGCCTACGAGCAGTACTTC. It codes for CASSLSWDPRAYEQYF.